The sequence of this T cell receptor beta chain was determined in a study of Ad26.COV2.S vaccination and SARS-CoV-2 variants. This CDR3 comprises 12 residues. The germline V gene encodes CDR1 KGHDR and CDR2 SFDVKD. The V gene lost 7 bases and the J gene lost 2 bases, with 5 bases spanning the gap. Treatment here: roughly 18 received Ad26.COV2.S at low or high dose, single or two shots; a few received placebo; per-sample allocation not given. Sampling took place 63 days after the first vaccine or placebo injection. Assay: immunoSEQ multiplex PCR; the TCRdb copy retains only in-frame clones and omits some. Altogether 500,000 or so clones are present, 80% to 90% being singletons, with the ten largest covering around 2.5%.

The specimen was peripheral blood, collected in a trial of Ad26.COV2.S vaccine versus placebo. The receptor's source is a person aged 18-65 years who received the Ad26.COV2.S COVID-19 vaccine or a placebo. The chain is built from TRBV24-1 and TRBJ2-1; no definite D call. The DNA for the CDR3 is TGTGCCACCAGCGATGCCTACAATGAGCAGTTCTTC. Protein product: CATSDAYNEQFF.